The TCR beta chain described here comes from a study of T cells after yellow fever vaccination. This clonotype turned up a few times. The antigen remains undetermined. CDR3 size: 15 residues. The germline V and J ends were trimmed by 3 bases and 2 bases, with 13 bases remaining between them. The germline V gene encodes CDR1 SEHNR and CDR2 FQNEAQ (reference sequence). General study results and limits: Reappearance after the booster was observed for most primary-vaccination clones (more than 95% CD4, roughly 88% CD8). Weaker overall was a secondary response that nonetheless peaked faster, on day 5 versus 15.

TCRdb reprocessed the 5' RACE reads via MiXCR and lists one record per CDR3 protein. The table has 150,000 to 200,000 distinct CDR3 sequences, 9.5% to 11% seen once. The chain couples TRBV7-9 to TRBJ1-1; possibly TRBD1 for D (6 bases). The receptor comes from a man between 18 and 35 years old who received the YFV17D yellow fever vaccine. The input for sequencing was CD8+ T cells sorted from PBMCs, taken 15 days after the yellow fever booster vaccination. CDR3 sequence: CASSFAQGRNTEAFF. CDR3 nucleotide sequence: TGTGCCAGCAGCTTTGCACAGGGTCGAAACACTGAAGCTTTCTTT.